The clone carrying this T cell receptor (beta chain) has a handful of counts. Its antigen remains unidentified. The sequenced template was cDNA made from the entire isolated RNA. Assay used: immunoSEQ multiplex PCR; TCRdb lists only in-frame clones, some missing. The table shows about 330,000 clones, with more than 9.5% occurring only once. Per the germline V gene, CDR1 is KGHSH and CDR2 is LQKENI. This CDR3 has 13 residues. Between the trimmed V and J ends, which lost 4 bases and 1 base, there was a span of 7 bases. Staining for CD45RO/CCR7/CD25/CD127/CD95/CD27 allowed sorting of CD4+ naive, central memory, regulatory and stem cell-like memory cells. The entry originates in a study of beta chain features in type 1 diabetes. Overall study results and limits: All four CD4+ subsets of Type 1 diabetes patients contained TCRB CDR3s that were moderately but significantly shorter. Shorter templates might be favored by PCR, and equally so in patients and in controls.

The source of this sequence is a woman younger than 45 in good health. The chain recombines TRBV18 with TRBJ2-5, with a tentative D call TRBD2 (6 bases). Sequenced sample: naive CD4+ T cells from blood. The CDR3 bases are TGTGCCAGCTCACGAGCGGGCCAAGAGACCCAGTACTTC. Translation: CASSRAGQETQYF.